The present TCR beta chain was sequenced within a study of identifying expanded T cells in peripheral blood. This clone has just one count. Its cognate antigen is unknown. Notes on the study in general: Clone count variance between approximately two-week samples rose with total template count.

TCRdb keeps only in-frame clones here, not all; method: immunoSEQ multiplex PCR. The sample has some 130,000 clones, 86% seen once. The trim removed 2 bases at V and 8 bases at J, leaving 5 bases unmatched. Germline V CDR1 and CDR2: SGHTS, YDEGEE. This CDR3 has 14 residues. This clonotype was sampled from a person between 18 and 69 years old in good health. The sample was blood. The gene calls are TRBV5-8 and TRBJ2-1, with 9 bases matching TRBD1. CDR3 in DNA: TGTGCCAGCAGCTTTACAGGGGGCTTTGATGAGCAGTTCTTC. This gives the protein CASSFTGGFDEQFF.